This T cell receptor (beta chain) derives from a study of T cell responses to AZD1222 COVID-19 vaccine. A word on this clone: Its antigen is as yet unknown.

The data were produced by immunoSEQ multiplex PCR, yet TCRdb's version contains in-frame clones alone and is incomplete. The repertoire holds tens of thousands of clones, roughly 90% seen once, with about 1.3% in the top ten. The germline V gene has CDR1 LGHNA and CDR2 YNFKEQ. With V trimmed by 0 bases and J by 8 bases, 8 bases remained unmatched. CDR3 size: 16 residues. Findings of the study overall: Regions 160-218 and 743-854 held dominance among vaccine-associated CD4 TCRs, which spanned spike.

The sequences come from peripheral blood, collected 28 days after the second AZD1222 dose. This clonotype was obtained from an adult who received the AZD1222 COVID-19 vaccine. V usage is TRBV4-2 and J usage is TRBJ1-4, with 8 bases matching TRBD1. DNA for the CDR3: TGTGCCAGCAGCCAAGAATGGCAGGGGGCCCTGGAAAAACTGTTTTTT. The encoded protein is CASSQEWQGALEKLFF.